These 5 T cell receptor beta chains were sequenced from one sample in a study of T-cell reconstitution after alpha-beta-depleted transplantation in children. Unique molecular identifiers were used to barcode this TCRbeta library. MiXCR, run by TCRdb on the PCR reads, gives a single entry per CDR3 protein. Of about 980,000 distinct CDR3 sequences in the sample, roughly 31% were seen once. This sample comprised PBMCs, mostly from graft donor cells, obtained 360 days after TCRalphabeta/CD19-depleted stem cell transplant. These receptors all stem from a boy younger than two who had a stem cell transplant for SCID, so the T cells may come from the graft donor.

The chain couples TRBV11-2 to TRBJ2-2; D gene ambiguous. The CDR3 totals 16 residues. In germline, CDR1 is SGHAT, CDR2 FQNNGV. The V end was cut by 1 base, the J end by 5 bases, with 14 bases between. For the CDR3, the DNA is TGTGCCAGCAGCTTAGTAGGCCTAGAGAAGACCGGGGAGCTGTTTTTT. Its protein product is CASSLVGLEKTGELFF. The entire variable domain, with the rest obtained from reference TRBV11-2 and TRBJ2-2, is as follows: EAGVAQSPRYKIIEKRQSVAFWCNPISGHATLYWYQQILGQGPKLLIQFQNNGVVDDSQLPKDRFSAERLKGVDSTLKIQPAKLEDSAVYLCASSLVGLEKTGELFFGEGSRLTVL.

There are a few counts of this clonotype. The chain has TRBV25-1 and TRBJ2-5, with unresolved D. Germline CDR1 reads MGHDK; CDR2 reads SYGVNS. V was shortened by 6 bases and J by 4 bases, with 18 bases between the two germline ends. The length of the CDR3 is 15 residues. CDR3 residues: CASRDPFAEGETQYF. As DNA, the CDR3 is TGTGCCAGCAGGGATCCTTTCGCCGAAGGAGAGACCCAGTACTTC. Full variable domain (missing parts from reference TRBV25-1 and TRBJ2-5): EADIYQTPRYLVIGTGKKITLECSQTMGHDKMYWYQQDPGMELHLIHYSYGVNSTEKGDLSSESTVSRIRTEHFPLTLESARPSHTSQYLCASRDPFAEGETQYFGPGTRLLVL.

CDR3 sequence (DNA): TGTGCCAGCAGCACACAGGGACGAGGCTACACCTTC. The encoded protein is CASSTQGRGYTF. The chain is built from TRBV7-2 and TRBJ1-2; maybe TRBD1 (6 bases). Trimming removed 5 bases at V and 8 bases at J, with 12 bases between. Germline V gene lookup returns CDR1 SGHTA and CDR2 FQGNSA. CDR3 size: 12 residues.

This CDR3 is CASSFGGTDGGAETQYF. The CDR3 DNA is TGTGCCAGCAGTTTTGGGGGGACCGACGGGGGGGCAGAGACCCAGTACTTC. V usage is TRBV12-3 or TRBV12-4 and J usage is TRBJ2-5; 8 bases fit TRBD2. The CDR3 spans 17 residues. Trimming removed 3 bases from V and 4 bases from J; junction bases left unmatched: 13.

The chain carries TRBV7-2 and TRBJ2-7, with TRBD2 identical over 13 bases. The junction had 10 bases not matched to a gene; V was cut back by 5 bases and J by 3 bases. CDR1 SGHTA and CDR2 FQGNSA come from the germline V gene. The CDR3 consists of 17 residues. CDR3 residues: CASSPNLLAGGNYEQYF. As DNA, the CDR3 is TGTGCCAGCAGCCCGAACCTACTAGCGGGGGGGAACTACGAGCAGTACTTC.